The 18 T cell receptor beta chains below all came from one sample that was sequenced in a study of CD4+ T cells in melanoma (dated by TCRdb to about 2022). To prepare the library, the immunoSEQ multiplex PCR assay was applied. The table comes from immuneACCESS by way of TCRdb, which keeps in-frame sequences with V and J called. Part of the clones is missing from these tables; in studies checked, under half for an unresolved V gene and the rest for unknown reasons. The sample table contains over 9,000 clones; only one count was recorded for more than 60% of them. 8.5% to 9.5% of the sample comes from the top ten. Sequenced input: cells from a culture (not recorded whether cultured in vitro). The origin of the receptors is a human donor with melanoma.

V usage is TRBV7-9 and J usage is TRBJ2-3; no clear D. V lost 5 bases to trimming and J lost 0 bases, with 12 bases between them. Germline values: CDR1 SEHNR, CDR2 FQNEAQ (reference sequence). The CDR3 contains 15 residues. CDR3 residues: CASSPRGPSTDTQYF. The CDR3 DNA reads as TGTGCCAGCAGCCCAAGAGGACCTAGCACAGATACGCAGTATTTT.

The sample holds a few counts of this clone. The chain recombines TRBV6-1 with TRBJ1-6; 12 nucleotides align to TRBD1. Germline V gives CDR1 MNHNS, CDR2 SASEGT. CDR3 size: 15 residues. V dropped 5 bases and J dropped 11; count of bases not matched to a gene: 7. This chain's CDR3 is CASSRGGTGGPPLHF. The CDR3 nucleotides are TGTGCCAGCAGTCGGGGGGGGACAGGGGGCCCACCCCTCCACTTT.

The CDR3 protein is CASSQGTPLTYGYTF. Written as DNA, the CDR3 is TGCGCCAGCAGCCAGGGGACACCCTTGACCTATGGCTACACCTTC. The J gene is TRBJ1-2, the V gene TRBV4-1; tentative D call: TRBD1 (6 bases). The CDR3 is made up of 15 amino acids. V lost 3 bases and J 4 bases, leaving 15 bases between the germline ends. Germline CDR1 reads MGHRA; CDR2 reads YSYEKL.

The V gene is TRBV20-1, the J gene TRBJ1-1; maybe TRBD1 (5 bases). The CDR3 runs to 11 residues. V lost 2 bases, J lost 8 bases, and 9 bases lay in between. In germline, CDR1 is DFQATT, CDR2 SNEGSKA (reference sequence). The CDR3 loop reads CSARRQNEAFF. CDR3 sequence (DNA): TGCAGTGCTAGACGACAGAACGAAGCTTTCTTT.

The CDR3 nucleotides are TGCGCCAGCAGCTTGATAGAAGCGGTCACCGGGGAGCTGTTTTTT. Amino acid sequence: CASSLIEAVTGELFF. The V and J genes are TRBV5-1 and TRBJ2-2; a possible D gene is TRBD2 (5 bases). The V gene's germline CDR1 is SGHRS and CDR2 YFSETQ. Trimming took 1 base from V and 4 from J, leaving 11 bases between them. The CDR3 covers 15 residues.

V is TRBV7-3 and J is TRBJ2-1, with TRBD1 matching over 8 bases. CDR3 length equals 12 residues. Germline CDR1 SGHTA, CDR2 FQGTGA. J gave up 9 bases and V 5 bases, and 3 bases lay outside the gene matches. This chain's CDR3 is CASSETGVEQFF. Here the CDR3 DNA reads TGTGCCAGCAGCGAGACAGGGGTTGAGCAGTTCTTC.

The V gene is TRBV4-2, the J gene TRBJ1-1; D possibly corresponds to TRBD1 (5 bases). Germline V gene lookup returns CDR1 LGHNA and CDR2 YNFKEQ. Between the trimmed V and J ends, which lost 3 bases and 6 bases, there was a span of 14 bases. This CDR3 contains 14 residues. The CDR3 nucleotides are TGTGCCAGCAGCCACTTAGGGGATCGTCCTGAAGCTTTCTTT. Amino acid sequence: CASSHLGDRPEAFF.

The chain joins TRBV19 to TRBJ2-1; the match to TRBD1 covers 11 bases. Unmatched junction bases numbered 5, after V lost 4 bases and J lost 9 bases. CDR3 length: 14 residues. Germline assignment: CDR1 LNHDA and CDR2 SQIVND (reference sequence). The CDR3 protein is CASSTDRGLSEQFF. The CDR3 DNA reads TGTGCCAGTAGTACGGACAGGGGGCTGAGTGAGCAGTTCTTC. The full variable domain, in which reference TRBV19 and TRBJ2-1 provide the parts outside the CDR3, is DGGITQSPKYLFRKEGQNVTLSCEQNLNHDAMYWYRQDPGQGLRLIYYSQIVNDFQKGDIAEGYSVSREKKESFPLTVTSAQKNPTAFYLCASSTDRGLSEQFFGPGTRLTVL.

The chain couples TRBV27 to TRBJ2-7; TRBD2 agrees at 8 bases. The CDR3 spans 15 residues. After removal of 0 bases from V and 2 bases from J, the junction contained 3 bases not matched to a gene. Germline V gene lookup returns CDR1 MNHEY and CDR2 SMNVEV (reference sequence). CDR3 sequence reads: CASSLSRGDTYEQYF. DNA for the CDR3: TGTGCCAGCAGTTTATCGCGGGGGGATACCTACGAGCAGTACTTC.

This clone appeared a few times. The V call is TRBV21-1, the J call TRBJ1-6; the table's TRBD1 call for D was not verified on the DNA. TRBV21-1 is marked as a pseudogene. This CDR3 has 12 residues. CDR3 bases: TGTGCCAGCAGCAATTCAGGGTGCCCCCTCCACTTT. It translates to CASSNSGCPLHF.

The chain couples TRBV2 to TRBJ1-2; no clear D. With 8 bases removed from V and 1 base from J, the gap between germline ends came to 14 bases. The CDR3 consists of 14 residues. CDR1 SNHLY and CDR2 FYNNEI come from the germline V gene. DNA of the CDR3: TGTGCCAGCGAGGACGGAAAAAATAACTATGGCTACACCTTC. It specifies CASEDGKNNYGYTF.

By sample share, this clone is medium-sized (0.01 to 0.1%). The rearrangement uses TRBV14 and TRBJ1-3; 9 positions match TRBD1. The J segment lost 0 bases and the V segment lost 4 bases, leaving 13 bases of the junction unmatched. The CDR3 totals 19 residues. Germline lookup yields CDR1 SGHDN and CDR2 FVKESK. The DNA for the CDR3 is TGTGCCAGCAGCCGAGCCGGGACAGGGTCCAGCTACTCTGGAAACACCATATATTTT. It yields the protein CASSRAGTGSSYSGNTIYF.

V is TRBV4-2 and J is TRBJ1-1; D is possibly TRBD1 (5 bases). CDR3 size: 14 residues. Germline assignment: CDR1 LGHNA and CDR2 YNFKEQ. V was pared by 3 bases and J by 2 bases, with 10 bases between. CDR3 protein: CASSHEGRNTEAFF. In DNA, the CDR3 is TGTGCCAGCAGCCATGAGGGACGTAACACTGAAGCTTTCTTT.

The gene calls are TRBV12-5 and TRBJ1-1; D uncertain. The CDR3 extends over 13 amino acids. Germline V gene data show CDR1 as LGHNT and CDR2 as FRNRAP. The V gene lost 6 bases and the J gene lost 0 bases, with 8 bases spanning the gap. This CDR3 reads CASGQKMNTEAFF. The CDR3 coding sequence is TGTGCTAGTGGACAGAAAATGAACACTGAAGCTTTCTTT. The full variable domain, completed using reference TRBV12-5 and TRBJ1-1, is DARVTQTPRHKVTEMGQEVTMRCQPILGHNTVFWYRQTMMQGLELLAYFRNRAPLDDSGMPKDRFSAEMPDATLATLKIQPSEPRDSAVYFCASGQKMNTEAFFGQGTRLTVV.

This clone was counted only a few times. The rearrangement joins TRBV5-4 to TRBJ2-2; unclear D gene. This CDR3 is 11 amino acids long. Germline V lookup: CDR1 SGHNT, CDR2 YYREEE (reference sequence). Trimming took off 5 bases at V and 5 bases at J, with 4 bases between the two ends. The chain's CDR3 is CASSQTGELFF. CDR3 nucleotide sequence: TGTGCCAGCAGTCAAACCGGGGAGCTGTTTTTT.

This chain connects TRBV6-1 to TRBJ2-2; 9 bases fit TRBD2. V trimming: 3 bases; J trimming: 7 bases; junction bases outside the gene matches: 6. The CDR3 loop spans 15 amino acids. Per germline, CDR1 MNHNS and CDR2 SASEGT. CDR3 sequence reads: CASSDGGGAVGELFF. Written as DNA, the CDR3 is TGTGCCAGCAGTGACGGCGGGGGGGCGGTCGGGGAGCTGTTTTTT.

This clone was seen only once. V usage is TRBV6-5 and J usage is TRBJ1-2; the match to TRBD1 covers 8 bases. Germline CDR1 reads MNHEY; CDR2 reads SVGAGI. V lost 2 bases, J lost 4 bases, and 3 bases stayed unmatched. This CDR3 is 14 amino acids long. For the CDR3, the DNA is TGTGCCAGCAGTTACGACAGGGGCTTCTATGGCTACACCTTC. Translation gives CASSYDRGFYGYTF.

By share, this clone counts as medium-sized. The chain recombines TRBV7-9 with TRBJ2-5, with no clear D. V shed 4 bases and J shed 7 bases, with 7 bases lying between them. This CDR3 comprises 11 residues. Germline CDR1 and CDR2: SEHNR and FQNEAQ (reference sequence). CDR3 in amino acids: CASSSSATQYF. In nucleotides, the CDR3 is TGTGCCAGCAGCTCCTCCGCGACCCAGTACTTC.